This paragraph reports one TCR beta chain. The sample belongs to a study of blood T cell repertoires in COVID-19. About the research overall: From the United States, Italy and Spain came samples of acute and convalescent COVID-19. PBMCs, B-cell-depleted T cells, or T cells provided the cDNA or gDNA that made up the material.

Original handling: Reference gene primers were amplified, and this amplification served to estimate nucleated cell counts. Libraries were prepared by immunoSEQ multiplex PCR; TCRdb keeps only in-frame clonotypes and omits some of them. From that table come the V and J calls and clone size; the DNA was used to work out D and trimming. The repertoire consists of about 250,000 clones, with 80% to 85% occurring once and the leading ten covering 4% to 5.5%. Sequenced material: peripheral blood. The receptor was isolated from a man aged 45-65 years with active or convalescent COVID-19.

The CDR3 protein is CASSLALTGLDEQYF. In DNA form, the CDR3 reads TGTGCCAGCAGCTTAGCACTGACAGGGTTGGACGAGCAGTACTTC. The gene calls are TRBV11-2 and TRBJ2-7; TRBD1 aligns across 7 bases. Germline loops: CDR1 SGHAT, CDR2 FQNNGV. V shed 1 base and J 5 bases; nucleotides not matched to a gene: 8. The CDR3 consists of 15 residues.